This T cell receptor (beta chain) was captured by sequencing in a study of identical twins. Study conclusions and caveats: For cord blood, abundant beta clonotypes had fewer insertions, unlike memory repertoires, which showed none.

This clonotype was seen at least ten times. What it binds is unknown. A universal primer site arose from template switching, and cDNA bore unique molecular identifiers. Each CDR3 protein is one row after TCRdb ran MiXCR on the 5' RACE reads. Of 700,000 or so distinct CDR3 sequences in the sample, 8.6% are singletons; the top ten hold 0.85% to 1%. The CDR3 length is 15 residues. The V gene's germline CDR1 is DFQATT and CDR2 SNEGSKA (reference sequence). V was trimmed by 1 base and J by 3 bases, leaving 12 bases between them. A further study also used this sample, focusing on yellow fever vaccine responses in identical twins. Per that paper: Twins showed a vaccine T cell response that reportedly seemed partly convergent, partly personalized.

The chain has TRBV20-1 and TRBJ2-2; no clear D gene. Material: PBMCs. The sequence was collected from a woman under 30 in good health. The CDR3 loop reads CSARGSKADTGELFF. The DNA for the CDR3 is TGCAGTGCTAGAGGATCCAAGGCTGACACCGGGGAGCTGTTTTTT.